The T cell receptor beta chain described here comes from a study of blood T cell repertoires in COVID-19. Study-wide context: Researchers got acute and convalescent COVID-19 samples from the United States, Italy and Spain.

Per germline, CDR1 LNHDA and CDR2 SQIVND (reference sequence). There are 17 residues in the CDR3. The junction had 13 bases not matched to a gene; V was cut back by 8 bases and J by 0 bases. Produced via immunoSEQ multiplex PCR; TCRdb's table is partial and in-frame only. The table records 100,000 to 150,000 clones, approximately 83% of them present only once. The specimen was peripheral blood. The receptor was isolated from a woman aged 80 or older with acute or convalescent COVID-19. This chain connects TRBV19 to TRBJ1-5; TRBD1 agrees at 7 bases. In DNA form, the CDR3 reads TGTGCCAGTTCAAACGACAGGGTGGAGGGTAGCAATCAGCCCCAGCATTTT. Its translation is CASSNDRVEGSNQPQHF.